This T cell receptor beta chain was found in a study of blood T cell repertoires in COVID-19 (dated by TCRdb to about 2020). Background for the entire study: The collaborator samples originated in the United States, Italy and Spain and spanned the acute and convalescent phases of COVID-19. Subjects who had been exposed to COVID-19, were actively infected with it, or had recovered from it provided the deeply sampled blood TCRbeta repertoires that made up the dataset. The sample metadata nearly always contained a de-identified subject ID, COVID-19 status, age in years and sex. The repertoires were released in a freely available public database intended as a resource for research on the immune response to SARS-CoV-2. Samples were obtained from the ongoing ImmuneRACE study (first 160 participants) and from about 1,300 subjects provided by 6 global collaborators. Where available, HLA class I and class II types were obtained from metadata supplied by the sample provider rather than from assay-based typing. The prospective study material was composed of cDNA or gDNA derived from T cells, B-cell-depleted T cells, or PBMCs. Overall results and qualifications from the work: How much clinical and demographic metadata was included differed by source and by participant, and the metadata was provided uncurated.

Worth noting for this clone: The antigen it recognizes is unknown. Base-call qualities are not available, and no considerably larger clone is one nucleotide away.

V lost 0 bases and J lost 1 base, and the count of bases not matched to a germline gene is 5. The CDR3 holds 16 amino acids from the cysteine to the phenylalanine. Only the CDR3 DNA stays, 48 bases, in frame from base 1. CDR1 is given as SGHRS and CDR2 as YFSETQ, both from the germline V gene. TCRbeta CDR3 regions were amplified from genomic DNA using the immunoSEQ Assay, a bias-controlled multiplex PCR. In the source study's methods: Within the assay, amplification of reference gene primers was used to estimate how many nucleated cells each sample contained. To quantify the absolute abundance of each unique TCRbeta CDR3 rearrangement, sequence reads were collapsed and filtered. For each sample, productive Simpson clonality was calculated as the square root of Simpson's diversity index across productive rearrangements. TCRdb mirrors the immuneACCESS table, restricted to in-frame sequences. Some clones are absent from its copies; in checked studies, under half trace to an unresolved V gene, and the reason for the others is unknown. D and trimming were read from the DNA, whereas the V and J calls and clone size are those reported in that table. The sample includes 110,000 to 150,000 clones, with around 72% observed a single time. In total, the top ten clones hold 1.9% of the sample.

Whole blood was collected in K2EDTA tubes by collaborating institutions according to the institutions' own protocols. For TCRbeta analysis, collaborators shipped samples in one of three forms: frozen whole blood, isolated PBMCs, or DNA extracted from either of those sample types. Here the chain combines TRBV5-1 and TRBJ2-3; 7 bases in between match TRBD1. Sequencing was done on a sample of peripheral blood. The sequence came from a woman aged 60-75 years with acute or convalescent COVID-19. The DNA sequence follows: TGCGCCAGCAGCTTGGTCCCGGGACAGCGCACAGATACGCAGTATTTT. It encodes CASSLVPGQRTDTQYF.